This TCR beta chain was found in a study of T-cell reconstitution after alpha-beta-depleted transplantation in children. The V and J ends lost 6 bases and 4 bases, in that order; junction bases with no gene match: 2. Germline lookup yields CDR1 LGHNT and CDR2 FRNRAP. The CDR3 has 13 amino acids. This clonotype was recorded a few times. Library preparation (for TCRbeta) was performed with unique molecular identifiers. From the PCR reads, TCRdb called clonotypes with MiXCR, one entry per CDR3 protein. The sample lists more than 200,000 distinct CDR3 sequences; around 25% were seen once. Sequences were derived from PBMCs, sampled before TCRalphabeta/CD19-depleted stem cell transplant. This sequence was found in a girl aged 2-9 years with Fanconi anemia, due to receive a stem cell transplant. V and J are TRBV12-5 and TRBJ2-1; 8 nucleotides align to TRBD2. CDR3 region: CASGGTRYNEQFF. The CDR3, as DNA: TGTGCTAGTGGGGGGACTAGATACAATGAGCAGTTCTTC. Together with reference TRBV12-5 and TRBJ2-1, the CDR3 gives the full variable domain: DARVTQTPRHKVTEMGQEVTMRCQPILGHNTVFWYRQTMMQGLELLAYFRNRAPLDDSGMPKDRFSAEMPDATLATLKIQPSEPRDSAVYFCASGGTRYNEQFFGPGTRLTVL.